The present T cell receptor (beta chain) was sequenced within a study of blood T cell repertoires in COVID-19. Across the study: Some COVID-19 samples were acute and others convalescent; all came from the United States, Italy and Spain.

TCRdb keeps only in-frame clones here, not all; method: immunoSEQ multiplex PCR. Here the sample spans 270,000 or so clones, approximately 90% being singletons. This CDR3 contains 15 residues. Trimming removed 2 bases from V and 1 base from J; junction bases left unmatched: 3. Germline values: CDR1 MNHNS, CDR2 SASEGT. The sequence was collected from a woman aged 30 to 39 with active or convalescent COVID-19. Sequences were obtained from peripheral blood. The rearrangement joins TRBV6-1 to TRBJ2-3; 7 bases line up with TRBD2. Here the CDR3 reads CASSESGVGTDTQYF. The CDR3 DNA sequence: TGTGCCAGCAGTGAAAGCGGGGTTGGCACAGATACGCAGTATTTT.